This TCR beta chain was captured in a study of T cell changes during pregnancy in multiple sclerosis. The CDR3 is 14 residues long. In germline, CDR1 is MDHEN, CDR2 SYDVKM. V gave up 4 bases and J gave up 0 bases, with 9 bases separating them. Assay used: immunoSEQ multiplex PCR; TCRdb lists only in-frame clones, some missing. The table includes about 86,000 clones, approximately 89% detected once. The chain recombines TRBV28 with TRBJ2-5; D unclear. The sequences come from peripheral blood, collected in the first trimester of pregnancy. The clonotype originates from a female donor in good health, enrolled as a control in a pregnancy study. This chain's CDR3 is CASSSRIDQETQYF. CDR3 DNA sequence: TGTGCCAGCAGTTCGCGGATCGACCAAGAGACCCAGTACTTC.